One and the same sample provided the 26 T cell receptor beta chains below, sequenced in a study of T cell clones after liver transplantation. The table came from immunoSEQ multiplex PCR; TCRdb's copy has only in-frame clones and leaves some out. This table holds over 50,000 clones, about nine tenths found once. The input for sequencing was CD8+ T cells from blood, taken 12 months after liver transplant. These receptors were taken from a human patient who received a liver transplant. A share of the T cells may be of graft donor origin.

This rearrangement joins TRBV10-2 to TRBJ1-5; D uncertain. CDR3 length equals 16 residues. Germline CDR1 is WSHSY and CDR2 is SAAADI. V dropped 3 bases and J dropped 4 bases, with 16 bases sitting between them. The CDR3 is CASSDLFGRINQPQHF. Written as DNA, the CDR3 is TGCGCCAGCAGTGATTTATTCGGGCGGATTAATCAGCCCCAGCATTTT.

The rearrangement links TRBV7-9 to TRBJ2-7, with D unclear. Per germline, CDR1 SEHNR and CDR2 FQNEAQ (reference sequence). This CDR3 has 13 amino acids. V gave up 1 base and J gave up 5 bases, with 9 bases separating them. CDR3 region: CASSLEFADEQYF. DNA for the CDR3: TGTGCCAGCAGCTTAGAATTTGCCGACGAGCAGTACTTC.

The CDR3 region has the DNA TGTGCCAGCAGTGAAGGGGACCCGGGACAGCAGTACTTC. It encodes CASSEGDPGQQYF. The J gene is TRBJ2-7, the V gene TRBV6-1; perhaps D is TRBD1 or TRBD2 (5 bases each). Per germline, CDR1 MNHNS and CDR2 SASEGT. This CDR3 region has 13 residues. Deletions cut 1 base from V and 8 bases from J, with 12 bases between.

The chain has TRBV7-9 and TRBJ2-7; D may be TRBD1 (8 bases). Trimming shortened V by 4 bases and J by 2 bases, and 15 bases separated the two germline ends. The CDR3 extends over 15 amino acids. Germline lookup yields CDR1 SEHNR and CDR2 FQNEAQ (reference sequence). CDR3 sequence reads: CASSSGGGSAYEQYF. The CDR3 bases are TGTGCCAGCAGCTCAGGGGGCGGGAGTGCCTACGAGCAGTACTTC. Using reference TRBV7-9 and TRBJ2-7 for the parts outside the CDR3, the full variable domain is DTGVSQNPRHKITKRGQNVTFRCDPISEHNRLYWYRQTLGQGPEFLTYFQNEAQLEKSRLLSDRFSAERPKGSFSTLEIQRTEQGDSAMYLCASSSGGGSAYEQYFGPGTRLTVT.

A note on this clone: The junction shows a germline mismatch at one end, possibly a read error. The rearrangement joins TRBV7-7 to TRBJ2-1; 8 bases fit TRBD1. Germline CDR1 SSHAT, CDR2 FNYEAQ (reference sequence). There are 15 residues in the CDR3. In nucleotides, the CDR3 is TGTGCTAGCAGCTTGGGCAGGGGGCTTCTCAATGAGCAGTTCTTC. It translates to CASSLGRGLLNEQFF.

This rearrangement joins TRBV5-1 to TRBJ2-7, with D perhaps TRBD2 (5 bases). Trimming removed 4 bases from V and 3 bases from J, with 8 bases in between. The CDR3 contains 12 residues. Germline CDR1 reads SGHRS; CDR2 reads YFSETQ. CDR3 residues: CASSPGIYEQYF. CDR3 DNA sequence: TGCGCCAGCAGCCCCGGGATCTACGAGCAGTACTTC.

This clone was picked up a small number of times. The same CDR3 can be traced to other DNA sequences in this sample. The rearrangement uses TRBV19 and TRBJ1-5; D is unclear. Trimming removed 3 bases from V and 4 bases from J, with 7 bases in between. The CDR3 length is 13 residues. CDR1 and CDR2 (germline): LNHDA, SQIVND (reference sequence). The CDR3 sequence is CASSINANQPQHF. In DNA, the CDR3 is TGTGCCAGTAGTATTAATGCAAATCAGCCCCAGCATTTT.

This sequence joins TRBV28 and TRBJ1-1, with 8 bases that match TRBD1. In germline, CDR1 is MDHEN, CDR2 SYDVKM. The CDR3 extends over 17 amino acids. Trimming at V came to 5 bases and at J to 1 base, leaving 12 bases not matched to a gene. CDR3 DNA sequence: TGTGCCAGCAGTAAGCCGGGACAGGAGCCACCGAACACTGAAGCTTTCTTT. Translating it yields CASSKPGQEPPNTEAFF.

This clone was detected only a few times. The chain links TRBV27 to TRBJ1-5; 7 positions agree with TRBD1. Losses at the gene ends were 5 bases for V and 7 bases for J; bases not matched to a gene: 17. The CDR3 is 17 residues long. Per germline, CDR1 MNHEY and CDR2 SMNVEV (reference sequence). CDR3 protein: CASSAQGLLGLQQPQHF. CDR3 DNA sequence: TGTGCCAGCAGTGCACAGGGGCTACTTGGACTCCAACAGCCCCAGCATTTT.

This clone has a single count. This chain uses TRBV11-1 with TRBJ2-1; the D call may be TRBD1 or TRBD2 (6 bases each). Trimming removed 4 bases from V and 8 bases from J, with 12 bases in between. This CDR3 has 13 residues. Germline V gives CDR1 SGHAT, CDR2 FQDESV (reference sequence). CDR3 amino acids: CASSSPRGDEQFF. The CDR3 DNA follows: TGTGCCAGCAGCTCGCCTAGGGGGGATGAGCAGTTCTTC.

This chain links TRBV4-3 with TRBJ2-4; the D gene is possibly TRBD1 (6 bases). CDR3 length equals 13 residues. Germline V gene sequence: CDR1 LGHNA, CDR2 YSLEER. V dropped 3 bases and J dropped 6 bases, with 9 bases sitting between them. The chain's CDR3 is CASSQTRGNIQYF. The CDR3 nucleotides are TGCGCCAGCAGCCAGACCAGGGGAAACATTCAGTACTTC.

The V and J genes are TRBV25-1 and TRBJ2-1, with D uncertain. The germline CDR1 and CDR2 sequences are MGHDK and SYGVNS. The CDR3 is made up of 13 amino acids. V lost 7 bases to trimming and J lost 0 bases, with 7 bases between them. The CDR3 is CASTAVSYNEQFF. CDR3 bases: TGTGCCAGCACGGCGGTCTCCTACAATGAGCAGTTCTTC.

The chain couples TRBV10-3 to TRBJ2-4; TRBD1 aligns across 9 bases. Germline values: CDR1 ENHRY, CDR2 SYGVKD. V was clipped by 4 bases and J by 1 base; unmatched bases: 11. There are 18 residues in the CDR3. CDR3 bases: TGTGCCATCAGTGTAAACAGGGGGCATTACAACGCCAAAAACATTCAGTACTTC. Residues: CAISVNRGHYNAKNIQYF.

This sequence joins TRBV7-9 and TRBJ1-1; 9 bases line up with TRBD1. Germline values: CDR1 SEHNR, CDR2 FQNEAQ (reference sequence). V shed 4 bases and J 2 bases; nucleotides not matched to a gene: 5. CDR3 length: 15 residues. As DNA, the CDR3 is TGTGCCAGCAGCTCTCCGGACAGGGGTAACACTGAAGCTTTCTTT. It encodes CASSSPDRGNTEAFF.

This rearrangement joins TRBV9 to TRBJ2-7; D might be TRBD1 or TRBD2, each matching 5 bases. The germline gives CDR1 SGDLS, CDR2 YYNGEE. This CDR3 has 17 residues. Trimming removed 4 bases from V and 5 bases from J, with 25 bases in between. CDR3 residues: CASSPPSGTPQVHEQYF. The CDR3 DNA follows: TGTGCCAGCAGCCCCCCTTCCGGGACCCCTCAGGTCCACGAGCAGTACTTC.

This chain links TRBV5-1 with TRBJ2-1; D uncertain. CDR3 length: 14 amino acids. Germline lookup yields CDR1 SGHRS and CDR2 YFSETQ. V was clipped by 5 bases and J by 0 bases, with 9 bases between them. Here the CDR3 reads CASRDVVSYNEQFF. CDR3 sequence (DNA): TGCGCCAGCAGAGATGTCGTCTCCTACAATGAGCAGTTCTTC.

The chain uses TRBV5-6 and TRBJ1-1; possibly TRBD1 for D (5 bases). V shed 2 bases and J shed 1 base, with 15 bases lying between them. From germline, CDR1 is SGHDT and CDR2 YYEEEE. The CDR3 is made up of 16 amino acids. The CDR3 coding sequence is TGTGCCAGCAGCTTAAGATCGGGGGTAGGGAACACTGAAGCTTTCTTT. Residues: CASSLRSGVGNTEAFF.

The chain employs TRBV11-2 and TRBJ2-7; D remains ambiguous. Germline V gene lookup returns CDR1 SGHAT and CDR2 FQNNGV. The V end lost 1 base, the J end lost 3 bases, and 13 bases lay between the germline ends. The CDR3 has 15 residues. DNA of the CDR3: TGTGCCAGCAGCTTAGGGGCCTCCCTGGGCTACGAGCAGTACTTC. Protein: CASSLGASLGYEQYF.

The chain links TRBV19 to TRBJ2-1; D gene uncertain. Germline V CDR1 and CDR2: LNHDA, SQIVND (reference sequence). V lost 3 bases and J lost 4, with 7 bases in between. This CDR3 has 13 residues. The CDR3 region is CASSMGSYNEQFF. CDR3 DNA sequence: TGTGCCAGTAGTATGGGTTCTTACAATGAGCAGTTCTTC.

CDR3 DNA sequence: TGTGCCAGTATCGGAGGGGGGGCCAAAAACATTCAGTACTTC. Translating gives CASIGGGAKNIQYF. The chain combines TRBV19 with TRBJ2-4, with D perhaps assigned TRBD1 or TRBD2 (6 bases each). The CDR3 is made up of 14 amino acids. Germline lookup yields CDR1 LNHDA and CDR2 SQIVND (reference sequence). V was clipped by 7 bases and J by 1 base, with 11 bases between them.

V and J are TRBV9 and TRBJ2-3; the D gene is possibly TRBD2 (5 bases). Germline values: CDR1 SGDLS, CDR2 YYNGEE. V was pared by 4 bases and J by 0 bases, with 15 bases between. This CDR3 spans 16 amino acids. CDR3 loop: CASSKSAGHSTDTQYF. The CDR3 nucleotides read TGTGCCAGCAGCAAATCCGCGGGCCATAGCACAGATACGCAGTATTTT.

V and J are TRBV27 and TRBJ2-3, with D perhaps given as TRBD1 or TRBD2 (5 bases each). V lost 4 bases and J 2 bases, leaving 10 bases between the germline ends. The CDR3 length is 14 residues. The germline CDR1 and CDR2 sequences are MNHEY and SMNVEV (reference sequence). CDR3 bases: TGTGCCAGCAGTTCCTGGGGGTCCACAGATACGCAGTATTTT. Encoded protein: CASSSWGSTDTQYF.

This chain joins TRBV9 and TRBJ1-4; 7 bases are shared with TRBD1. The germline V gene has CDR1 SGDLS and CDR2 YYNGEE. This CDR3 is built from 14 residues. After removal of 0 bases from V and 8 bases from J, the junction contained 4 bases not matched to a gene. The CDR3 region is CASSVAGQTEKLFF. CDR3 sequence (DNA): TGTGCCAGCAGCGTAGCGGGACAGACGGAAAAACTGTTTTTT.

The rearrangement joins TRBV5-6 to TRBJ1-1; D remains unclear. The CDR3 consists of 13 residues. Trimming removed 2 bases from V and 11 bases from J, with 16 bases in between. CDR1 is SGHDT and CDR2 is YYEEEE in the germline V gene. The CDR3 bases are TGTGCCAGCAGCTTAGTGAGGGCCGAAGGGGCTTTCTTT. Encoded protein: CASSLVRAEGAFF.

The chain recombines TRBV5-8 with TRBJ2-2; either TRBD1 or TRBD2 may fit D (5 bases each). V was pared by 0 bases and J by 5 bases, with 14 bases between. The CDR3 is made up of 16 amino acids. CDR1 SGHTS and CDR2 YDEGEE come from the germline V gene. The CDR3: CASSLARPGSTGELFF. The CDR3 DNA reads as TGTGCCAGCAGCTTGGCCCGGCCAGGGAGTACCGGGGAGCTGTTTTTT. The variable domain in full, with the rest retrieved from reference TRBV5-8 and TRBJ2-2, is EAGVTQSPTHLIKTRGQQATLRCSPISGHTSVYWYQQALGLGLQFLLWYDEGEERNRGNFPPRFSGRQFPNYSSELNVNALELEDSALYLCASSLARPGSTGELFFGEGSRLTVL.

V usage is TRBV28 and J usage is TRBJ2-3, with D uncertain. Trimming cost V 2 bases and J 2 bases, with 5 bases left between them. This CDR3 is built from 13 residues. Germline lookup yields CDR1 MDHEN and CDR2 SYDVKM. The CDR3 DNA reads as TGTGCCAGCAGTTTAGGCCTCACAGATACGCAGTATTTT. Protein: CASSLGLTDTQYF. The full variable domain, rest sourced from reference TRBV28 and TRBJ2-3, is DVKVTQSSRYLVKRTGEKVFLECVQDMDHENMFWYRQDPGLGLRLIYFSYDVKMKEKGDIPEGYSVSREKKERFSLILESASTNQTSMYLCASSLGLTDTQYFGPGTRLTVL.